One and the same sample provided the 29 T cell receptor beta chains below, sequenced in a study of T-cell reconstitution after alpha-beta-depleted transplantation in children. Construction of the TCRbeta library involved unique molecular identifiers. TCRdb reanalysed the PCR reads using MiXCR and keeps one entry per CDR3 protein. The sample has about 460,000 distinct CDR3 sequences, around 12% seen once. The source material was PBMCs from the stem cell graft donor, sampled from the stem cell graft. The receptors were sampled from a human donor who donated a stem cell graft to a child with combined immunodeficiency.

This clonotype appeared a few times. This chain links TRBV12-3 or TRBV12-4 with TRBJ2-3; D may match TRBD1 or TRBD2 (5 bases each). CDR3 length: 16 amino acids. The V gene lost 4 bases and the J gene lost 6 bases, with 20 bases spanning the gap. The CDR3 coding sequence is TGTGCCAGCAGTTCCCGGGACCGCCCAAGTATCGATACGCAGTATTTT. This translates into CASSSRDRPSIDTQYF.

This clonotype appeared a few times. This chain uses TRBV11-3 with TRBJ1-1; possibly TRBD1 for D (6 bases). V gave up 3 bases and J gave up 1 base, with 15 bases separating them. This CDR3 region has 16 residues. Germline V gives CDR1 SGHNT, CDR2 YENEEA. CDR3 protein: CASSFDTGMGNTEAFF. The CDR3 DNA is TGTGCCAGCAGCTTTGACACAGGGATGGGGAACACTGAAGCTTTCTTT.

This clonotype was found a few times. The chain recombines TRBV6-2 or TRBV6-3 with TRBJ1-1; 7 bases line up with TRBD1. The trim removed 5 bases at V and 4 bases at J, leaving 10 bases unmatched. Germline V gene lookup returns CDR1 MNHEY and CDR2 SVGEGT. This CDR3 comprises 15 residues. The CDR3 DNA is TGTGCCAGCAGTCATCGAGGGGGCAGTAGCACTGAAGCTTTCTTT. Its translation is CASSHRGGSSTEAFF.

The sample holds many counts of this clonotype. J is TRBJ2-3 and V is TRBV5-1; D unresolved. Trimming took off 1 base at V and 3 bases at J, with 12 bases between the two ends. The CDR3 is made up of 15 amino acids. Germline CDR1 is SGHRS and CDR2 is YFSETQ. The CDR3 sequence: CASSLRSFFTDTQYF. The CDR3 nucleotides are TGCGCCAGCAGCTTGCGGTCCTTTTTTACAGATACGCAGTATTTT.

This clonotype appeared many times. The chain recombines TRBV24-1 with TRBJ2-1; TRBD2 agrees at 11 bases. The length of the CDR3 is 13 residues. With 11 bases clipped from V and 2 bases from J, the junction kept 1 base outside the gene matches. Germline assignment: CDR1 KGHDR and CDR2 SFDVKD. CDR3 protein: CASSGRAYNEQFF. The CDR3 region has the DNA TGTGCCAGTAGCGGGAGGGCCTACAATGAGCAGTTCTTC.

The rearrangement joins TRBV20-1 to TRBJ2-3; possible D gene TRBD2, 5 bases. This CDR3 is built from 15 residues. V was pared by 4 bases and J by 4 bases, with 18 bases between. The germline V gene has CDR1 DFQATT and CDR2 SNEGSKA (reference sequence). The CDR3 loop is CSATPDPGVADTQYF. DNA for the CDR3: TGCAGTGCTACCCCGGATCCCGGGGTCGCAGATACGCAGTATTTT.

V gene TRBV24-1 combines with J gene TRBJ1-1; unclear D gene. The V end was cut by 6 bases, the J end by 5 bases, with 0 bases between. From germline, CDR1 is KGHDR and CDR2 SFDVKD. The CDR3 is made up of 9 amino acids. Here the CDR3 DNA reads TGTGCCACCAGTACTGAAGCTTTCTTT. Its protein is CATSTEAFF.

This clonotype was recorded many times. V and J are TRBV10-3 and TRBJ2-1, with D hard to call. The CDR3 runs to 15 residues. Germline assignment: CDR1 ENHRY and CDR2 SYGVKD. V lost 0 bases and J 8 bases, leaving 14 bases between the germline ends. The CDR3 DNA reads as TGTGCCATCAGTGAGTCCTCCCCCGCGGAACATGAGCAGTTCTTC. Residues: CAISESSPAEHEQFF.

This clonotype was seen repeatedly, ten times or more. The CDR3 sequence: CAISLGGYGYTF. For the CDR3, the DNA is TGTGCCATCAGCCTTGGAGGCTATGGCTACACCTTC. The chain employs TRBV10-3 and TRBJ1-2; no clear D gene. V lost 6 bases, J lost 4 bases, and 9 bases lay in between. CDR1 and CDR2 (germline): ENHRY, SYGVKD. This CDR3 is built from 12 residues.

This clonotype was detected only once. The CDR3 coding sequence is TGCGCCAGCAGCCAAGGGACAGGCAGGAACTATGGCTACACCTTC. Amino acids: CASSQGTGRNYGYTF. The chain carries TRBV4-3 and TRBJ1-2; 7 nucleotides agree with TRBD1. The CDR3 consists of 15 residues. V lost 1 base, J lost 2 bases, and 4 bases stayed unmatched. CDR1 is LGHNA and CDR2 is YSLEER in the germline V gene.

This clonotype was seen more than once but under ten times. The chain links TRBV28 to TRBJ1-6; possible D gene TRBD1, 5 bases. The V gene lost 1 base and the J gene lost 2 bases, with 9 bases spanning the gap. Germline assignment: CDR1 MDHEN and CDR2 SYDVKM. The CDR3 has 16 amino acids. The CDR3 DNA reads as TGTGCCAGCAGTTTATCGACAGAAGCCTATAATTCACCCCTCCACTTT. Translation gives CASSLSTEAYNSPLHF.

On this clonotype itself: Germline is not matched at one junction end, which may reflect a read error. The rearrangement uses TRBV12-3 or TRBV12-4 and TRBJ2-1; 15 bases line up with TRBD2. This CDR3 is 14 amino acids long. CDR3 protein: CTSSWGLAGGEQFF. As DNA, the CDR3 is TGTACCAGCAGTTGGGGACTAGCGGGGGGTGAGCAGTTCTTC.

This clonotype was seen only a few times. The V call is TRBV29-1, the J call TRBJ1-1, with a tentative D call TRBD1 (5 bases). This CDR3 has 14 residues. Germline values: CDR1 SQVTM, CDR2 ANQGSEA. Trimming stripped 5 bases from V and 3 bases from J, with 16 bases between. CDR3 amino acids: CSVYNQGGDTEAFF. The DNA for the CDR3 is TGCAGCGTTTACAATCAGGGTGGTGACACTGAAGCTTTCTTT.

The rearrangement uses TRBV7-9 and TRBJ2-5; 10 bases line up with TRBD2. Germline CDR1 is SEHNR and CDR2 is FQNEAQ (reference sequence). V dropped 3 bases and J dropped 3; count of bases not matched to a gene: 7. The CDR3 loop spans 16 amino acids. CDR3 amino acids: CASSLISGGTKETQYF. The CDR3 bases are TGTGCCAGCAGCTTGATTAGCGGGGGGACAAAAGAGACCCAGTACTTC.

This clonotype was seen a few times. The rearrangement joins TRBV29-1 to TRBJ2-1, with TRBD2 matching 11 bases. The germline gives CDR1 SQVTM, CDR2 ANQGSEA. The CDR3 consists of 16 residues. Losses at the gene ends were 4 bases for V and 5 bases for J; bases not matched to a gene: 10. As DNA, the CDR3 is TGCAGCGTTGGAGGGCCCGGGACTAGCGGCAACAATGAGCAGTTCTTC. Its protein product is CSVGGPGTSGNNEQFF.

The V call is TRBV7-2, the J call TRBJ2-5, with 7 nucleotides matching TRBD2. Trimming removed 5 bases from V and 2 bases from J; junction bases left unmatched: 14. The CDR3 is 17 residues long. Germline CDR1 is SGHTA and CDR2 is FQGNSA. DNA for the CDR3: TGTGCCAGCAGCCCCACCAGCCTACTAGCGCCGCAAGAGACCCAGTACTTC. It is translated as CASSPTSLLAPQETQYF. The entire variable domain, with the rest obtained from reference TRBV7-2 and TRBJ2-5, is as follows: GAGVSQSPSNKVTEKGKDVELRCDPISGHTALYWYRQSLGQGLEFLIYFQGNSAPDKSGLPSDRFSAERTGGSVSTLTIQRTQQEDSAVYLCASSPTSLLAPQETQYFGPGTRLLVL.

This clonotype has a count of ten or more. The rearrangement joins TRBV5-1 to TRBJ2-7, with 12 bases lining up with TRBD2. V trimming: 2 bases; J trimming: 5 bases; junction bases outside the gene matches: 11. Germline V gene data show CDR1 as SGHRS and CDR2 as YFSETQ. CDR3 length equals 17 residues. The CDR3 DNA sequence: TGCGCCAGCAGCTTACGGCCCCTAGCGGGAGGGCCCAACGAGCAGTACTTC. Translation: CASSLRPLAGGPNEQYF.

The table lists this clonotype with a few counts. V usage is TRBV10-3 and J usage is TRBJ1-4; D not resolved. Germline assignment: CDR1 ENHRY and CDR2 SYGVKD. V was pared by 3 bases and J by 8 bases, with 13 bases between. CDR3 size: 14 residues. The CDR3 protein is CAISEGSPQEKLFF. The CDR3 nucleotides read TGTGCCATCAGTGAAGGGAGCCCCCAAGAAAAACTGTTTTTT.

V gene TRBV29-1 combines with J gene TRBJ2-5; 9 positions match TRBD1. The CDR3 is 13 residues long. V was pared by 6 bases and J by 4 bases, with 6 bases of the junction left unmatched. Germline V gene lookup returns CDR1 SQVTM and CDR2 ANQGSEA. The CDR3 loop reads CSVAGTGSETQYF. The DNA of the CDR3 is TGCAGCGTCGCCGGGACAGGGTCAGAGACCCAGTACTTC. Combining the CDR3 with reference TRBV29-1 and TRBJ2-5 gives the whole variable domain SAVISQKPSRDICQRGTSLTIQCQVDSQVTMMFWYRQQPGQSLTLIATANQGSEATYESGFVIDKFPISRPNLTFSTLTVSNMSPEDSSIYLCSVAGTGSETQYFGPGTRLLVL.

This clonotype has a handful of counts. The CDR3 reads CASGLSLTDTQYF. In DNA form, the CDR3 reads TGTGCTAGTGGTTTGTCCCTCACAGATACGCAGTATTTT. This chain links TRBV12-5 with TRBJ2-3, with no clear D. CDR1 is LGHNT and CDR2 is FRNRAP in the germline V gene. CDR3 length: 13 residues. V lost 2 bases to trimming and J lost 2 bases, with 5 bases between them.

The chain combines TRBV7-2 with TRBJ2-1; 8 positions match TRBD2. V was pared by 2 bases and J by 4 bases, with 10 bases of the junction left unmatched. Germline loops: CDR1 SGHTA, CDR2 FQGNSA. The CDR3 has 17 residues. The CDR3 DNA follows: TGTGCCAGCAGCTTATGGTCTTCCGGGAGGGCTTACAATGAGCAGTTCTTC. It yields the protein CASSLWSSGRAYNEQFF.

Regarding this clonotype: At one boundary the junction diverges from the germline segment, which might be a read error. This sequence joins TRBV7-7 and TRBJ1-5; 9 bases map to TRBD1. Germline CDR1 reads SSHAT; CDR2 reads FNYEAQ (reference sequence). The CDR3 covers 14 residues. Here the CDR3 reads CASSYRGRNQPQHF. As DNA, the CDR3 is TGTGCTAGCAGCTACAGGGGGCGGAATCAGCCCCAGCATTTT.

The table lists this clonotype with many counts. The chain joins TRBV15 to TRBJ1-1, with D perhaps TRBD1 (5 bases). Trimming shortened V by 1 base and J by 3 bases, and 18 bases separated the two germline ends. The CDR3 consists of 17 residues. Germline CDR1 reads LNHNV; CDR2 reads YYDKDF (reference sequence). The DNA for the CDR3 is TGTGCCACCAGCAGAGGCCTCGGTCGATTAGGGGACACTGAAGCTTTCTTT. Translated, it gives CATSRGLGRLGDTEAFF.

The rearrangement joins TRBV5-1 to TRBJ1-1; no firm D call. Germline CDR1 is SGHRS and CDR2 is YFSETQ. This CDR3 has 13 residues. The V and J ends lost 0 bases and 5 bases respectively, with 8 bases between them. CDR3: CASSLAKGTEAFF. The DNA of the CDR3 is TGCGCCAGCAGCTTGGCAAAGGGAACTGAAGCTTTCTTT.

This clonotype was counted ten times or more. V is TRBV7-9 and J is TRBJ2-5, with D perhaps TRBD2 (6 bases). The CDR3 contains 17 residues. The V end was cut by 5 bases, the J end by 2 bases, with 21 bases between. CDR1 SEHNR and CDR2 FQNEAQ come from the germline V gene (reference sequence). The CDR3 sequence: CASSPYGRKGPQETQYF. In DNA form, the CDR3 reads TGTGCCAGCAGCCCCTATGGGAGGAAGGGGCCTCAAGAGACCCAGTACTTC.

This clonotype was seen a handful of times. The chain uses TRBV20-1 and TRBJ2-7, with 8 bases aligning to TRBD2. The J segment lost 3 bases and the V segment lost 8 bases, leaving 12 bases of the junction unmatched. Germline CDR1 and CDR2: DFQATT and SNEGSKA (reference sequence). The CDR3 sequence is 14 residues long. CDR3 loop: CSHAGGALSYEQYF. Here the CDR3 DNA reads TGCAGTCACGCCGGGGGGGCATTAAGCTACGAGCAGTACTTC.

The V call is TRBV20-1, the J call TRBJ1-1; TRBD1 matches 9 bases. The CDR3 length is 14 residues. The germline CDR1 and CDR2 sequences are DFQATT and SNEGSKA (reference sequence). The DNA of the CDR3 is TGCAGGGCCCCCGACAGGGGGGTGAACACTGAAGCTTTCTTT. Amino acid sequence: CRAPDRGVNTEAFF.

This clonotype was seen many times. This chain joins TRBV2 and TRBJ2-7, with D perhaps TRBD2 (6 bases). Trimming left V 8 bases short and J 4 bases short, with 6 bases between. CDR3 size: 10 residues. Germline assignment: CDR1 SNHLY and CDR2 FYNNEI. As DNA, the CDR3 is TGTGCCAGCCGGGGGTACGAGCAGTACTTC. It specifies CASRGYEQYF.

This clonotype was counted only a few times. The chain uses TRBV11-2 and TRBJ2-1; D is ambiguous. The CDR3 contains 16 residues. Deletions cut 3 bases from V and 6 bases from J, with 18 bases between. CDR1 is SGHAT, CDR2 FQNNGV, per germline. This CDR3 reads CASSFILPEGLNEQFF. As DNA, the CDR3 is TGTGCCAGCAGCTTCATACTTCCTGAAGGGCTCAATGAGCAGTTCTTC. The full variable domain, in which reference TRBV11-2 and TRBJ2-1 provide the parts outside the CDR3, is EAGVAQSPRYKIIEKRQSVAFWCNPISGHATLYWYQQILGQGPKLLIQFQNNGVVDDSQLPKDRFSAERLKGVDSTLKIQPAKLEDSAVYLCASSFILPEGLNEQFFGPGTRLTVL.